The 17 T cell receptor beta chains listed next were all sequenced from one sample in a study of PD-1 blockade in classical Hodgkin lymphoma (dated by TCRdb to 2019 to 2021). Libraries were built with the immunoSEQ multiplex PCR assay. The table comes from immuneACCESS by way of TCRdb, which keeps in-frame sequences with V and J called. Part of the clones is missing from these tables; in studies checked, under half for an unresolved V gene and the rest for unknown reasons. Within this sample are some 96,000 clones, with 75% to 85% of them counted one time only. The top ten hold 15% to 20% of the sample. This sample's time point label indicates: cycle 2 day 1 (C2D1) of nivolumab. All trial patients had relapsed after autologous stem cell transplantation, with cohorts A, B and C differing in prior brentuximab vedotin exposure. Source: peripheral blood mononuclear cells (PBMCs), taken before the second cycle of nivolumab. The receptors were gathered from a human donor with classical Hodgkin lymphoma.

The chain is built from TRBV7-8 and TRBJ1-1; the match to TRBD1 covers 7 bases. V lost 0 bases, J lost 4 bases, and 8 bases stayed unmatched. Germline V gene data show CDR1 as SGHVS and CDR2 as FQNEAQ. This CDR3 has 16 residues. The CDR3 coding sequence is TGTGCCAGCAGCTTAGCGCGGAGGGGGCGGAGCACTGAAGCTTTCTTT. Its protein product is CASSLARRGRSTEAFF.

This rearrangement joins TRBV6-5 to TRBJ2-7; 9 bases agree with TRBD1. CDR3 length: 14 amino acids. Trimming cost V 6 bases and J 1 base; bases outside gene matches: 4. From germline, CDR1 is MNHEY and CDR2 SVGAGI. CDR3 nucleotide sequence: TGTGCCAGCAGAAGACAGGGGGGTTCCTACGAGCAGTACTTC. It encodes CASRRQGGSYEQYF.

V gene TRBV19 combines with J gene TRBJ1-2; no reliable D call. The V gene lost 3 bases and the J gene lost 7 bases, with 12 bases spanning the gap. The CDR3 is made up of 13 amino acids. The germline V gene has CDR1 LNHDA and CDR2 SQIVND (reference sequence). The CDR3 DNA sequence: TGTGCCAGTAGTATCCGGGAATTCGGTGGCTACACCTTC. Translation: CASSIREFGGYTF. The entire variable domain, with the rest obtained from reference TRBV19 and TRBJ1-2, is as follows: DGGITQSPKYLFRKEGQNVTLSCEQNLNHDAMYWYRQDPGQGLRLIYYSQIVNDFQKGDIAEGYSVSREKKESFPLTVTSAQKNPTAFYLCASSIREFGGYTFGSGTRLTVV.

This clone was detected a few times. V gene TRBV27 combines with J gene TRBJ2-5, with a possible D match to TRBD1 (7 bases). CDR1 MNHEY and CDR2 SMNVEV come from the germline V gene (reference sequence). The CDR3 is made up of 15 amino acids. The V end lost 6 bases, the J end lost 8 bases, and 22 bases lay between the germline ends. The CDR3 DNA reads as TGTGCCAGCAGGGGCCAGGACAGGCTGGGGGGAACCCAGTACTTC. It translates to CASRGQDRLGGTQYF.

This chain's CDR3 is CSATPQYEQYF. CDR3 nucleotide sequence: TGCAGTGCTACGCCGCAATACGAGCAGTACTTC. The rearrangement links TRBV20-1 to TRBJ2-7; D remains ambiguous. The V gene lost 4 bases and the J gene lost 4 bases, with 8 bases spanning the gap. CDR1 is DFQATT, CDR2 SNEGSKA, per germline (reference sequence). This CDR3 region has 11 residues.

This clone was seen only once. The chain carries TRBV2 and TRBJ2-7; a possible D gene is TRBD1 (5 bases). Germline V lookup: CDR1 SNHLY, CDR2 FYNNEI. The CDR3 has 13 residues. Trimming cost V 4 bases and J 3 bases, with 10 bases left between them. The CDR3: CASSVGQGYEQYF. The CDR3 region has the DNA TGTGCCAGCAGTGTAGGGCAGGGCTACGAGCAGTACTTC.

This clone was seen once. The chain recombines TRBV7-6 with TRBJ2-3; 7 bases line up with TRBD2. This CDR3 spans 15 amino acids. V dropped 2 bases and J dropped 1; count of bases not matched to a gene: 3. The germline CDR1 and CDR2 sequences are SGHVS and FNYEAQ. CDR3 sequence reads: CASSLSRGGTDTQYF. DNA of the CDR3: TGTGCCAGCAGCTTAAGTCGGGGGGGCACAGATACGCAGTATTTT.

The V and J genes are TRBV5-5 and TRBJ2-5, with D perhaps matching TRBD1 (6 bases). This CDR3 is built from 13 residues. CDR1 SGHKS and CDR2 YYEKEE come from the germline V gene (reference sequence). The V and J ends lost 2 bases and 5 bases respectively, with 10 bases between them. CDR3 protein: CASSFGTTETQYF. The CDR3 DNA is TGTGCCAGCAGCTTCGGGACAACCGAGACCCAGTACTTC.

This clone was picked up a small number of times. The CDR3 sequence: CASSEGAGFIYEQYF. In DNA form, the CDR3 reads TGTGCCAGCAGTGAAGGAGCGGGATTCATCTACGAGCAGTACTTC. This chain links TRBV2 with TRBJ2-7; 7 bases match TRBD2. Germline V lookup: CDR1 SNHLY, CDR2 FYNNEI. This CDR3 contains 15 residues. Trimming cost V 1 base and J 3 bases; bases outside gene matches: 6.

The rearrangement uses TRBV5-1 and TRBJ2-5, with 11 bases fitting TRBD2. The ends lost 0 bases at V and 2 bases at J; junction bases unmatched: 3. Germline V CDR1 and CDR2: SGHRS, YFSETQ. The CDR3 is 16 residues long. In DNA, the CDR3 is TGCGCCAGCAGCTTGGTTGTAGCGGGAGGGCAAGAGACCCAGTACTTC. This sequence encodes CASSLVVAGGQETQYF.

The rearrangement links TRBV10-3 to TRBJ2-3; 7 bases line up with TRBD2. CDR3 length: 16 amino acids. CDR1 ENHRY and CDR2 SYGVKD come from the germline V gene. V was clipped by 3 bases and J by 3 bases; unmatched bases: 9. CDR3: CAISDGAGVGTDTQYF. The CDR3 bases are TGTGCCATCAGTGATGGGGCGGGAGTTGGAACAGATACGCAGTATTTT.

This clone was observed a single time. J is TRBJ1-2 and V is TRBV14; 7 nucleotides line up with TRBD1. V shed 1 base, J shed 6 bases, and the junction held 8 bases outside the gene matches. Germline CDR1 is SGHDN and CDR2 is FVKESK. This CDR3 is built from 15 residues. The CDR3 protein is CASSQVNRDRDGYTF. The CDR3, as DNA: TGTGCCAGCAGCCAAGTCAACCGGGACAGAGATGGCTACACCTTC.

CDR3 sequence: CASSLRGQGAHEQYF. The CDR3 DNA follows: TGCGCCAGCAGCTTGAGGGGACAGGGTGCCCACGAGCAGTACTTC. The chain uses TRBV5-1 and TRBJ2-7; 9 bases map to TRBD1. The CDR3 runs 15 residues. Trimming took 1 base from V and 5 from J; bases not matched to a gene: 7. Germline V gene lookup returns CDR1 SGHRS and CDR2 YFSETQ.

The chain recombines TRBV7-2 with TRBJ2-7, with TRBD1 as a possible D gene (6 bases). The germline V and J ends were trimmed by 5 bases and 5 bases, with 13 bases remaining between them. This CDR3 has 13 residues. Per germline, CDR1 SGHTA and CDR2 FQGNSA. CDR3 coding DNA: TGTGCCAGCAGCCTCGGGACATCTAACGAGCAGTACTTC. Protein: CASSLGTSNEQYF.

This clone was picked up a small number of times. The gene calls are TRBV11-2 and TRBJ2-2, with D uncertain. The germline CDR1 and CDR2 sequences are SGHAT and FQNNGV. The CDR3 runs to 15 residues. V was trimmed by 2 bases and J by 4 bases, leaving 11 bases between them. In nucleotides, the CDR3 is TGTGCCAGCAGCTTAATTAACAGCCCCACCGGGGAGCTGTTTTTT. It is translated as CASSLINSPTGELFF.

The chain is built from TRBV10-1 and TRBJ2-5, with 8 bases that match TRBD1. The CDR3 length is 16 residues. Germline V gene lookup returns CDR1 WNHNN and CDR2 SYGVQD (reference sequence). The chain's CDR3 is CAAVPCQGAYQETQYF. In nucleotides, the CDR3 is TGCGCAGCAGTGCCTTGTCAGGGGGCGTACCAAGAGACCCAGTACTTC.

The chain couples TRBV18 to TRBJ1-1; D gene ambiguous. The ends were cut back, 4 bases at V and 1 base at J, with 10 bases in the middle. There are 14 residues in the CDR3. From germline, CDR1 is KGHSH and CDR2 LQKENI. CDR3 coding DNA: TGTGCCAGCTCACTATCCGGGTCGAACACTGAAGCTTTCTTT. Translating gives CASSLSGSNTEAFF.